What follows are 18 T cell receptor beta chains derived from one specimen sequenced in a study of vaccination and CD4 T cells after COVID-19. Treatment described: roughly 10-day PBMC culture with coronavirus spike peptide pools or control peptides (ViraFEST assay). Their antigens remain unidentified. Sequence data for DNA of cultured CD4+ T cells were generated by the Oncomine TCR Beta short-read assay. TCRdb called the PCR reads again in MiXCR, with one record for every CDR3 protein. Of 20,000 or so distinct CDR3 sequences detected, about 38% appear once; the ten largest clones hold approximately 17%. Here the sequenced sample was CD4+ T cells from blood, cultured in vitro, taken before SARS-CoV-2 vaccination. The origin of the receptors is a human donor who received a COVID-19 vaccine.

This clonotype appeared a few times. The chain combines TRBV19 with TRBJ1-1; TRBD1 matches 8 bases. The CDR3 totals 18 residues. Germline CDR1 LNHDA, CDR2 SQIVND (reference sequence). Losses at the gene ends were 6 bases for V and 3 bases for J; bases not matched to a gene: 18. The CDR3 nucleotides read TGTGCCAGTAGACAGCGACCGGGACAGGTGGTGGGGGACACTGAAGCTTTCTTT. Protein sequence: CASRQRPGQVVGDTEAFF. The whole variable domain, filled in from reference TRBV19 and TRBJ1-1, reads DGGITQSPKYLFRKEGQNVTLSCEQNLNHDAMYWYRQDPGQGLRLIYYSQIVNDFQKGDIAEGYSVSREKKESFPLTVTSAQKNPTAFYLCASRQRPGQVVGDTEAFFGQGTRLTVV.

This clonotype showed up just a few times. The V gene is TRBV7-7, the J gene TRBJ2-5; TRBD2 matches 8 bases. The CDR3 has 14 amino acids. After removal of 7 bases from V and 2 bases from J, the junction contained 6 bases not matched to a gene. Per the germline V gene, CDR1 is SSHAT and CDR2 is FNYEAQ (reference sequence). The CDR3 protein is CASNLSGVQETQYF. The DNA for the CDR3 is TGTGCCAGCAACCTTAGCGGGGTACAAGAGACCCAGTACTTC.

The V and J genes are TRBV7-8 and TRBJ2-5; D not certain. Germline CDR1 SGHVS, CDR2 FQNEAQ. This CDR3 contains 11 residues. V was clipped by 5 bases and J by 7 bases, with 8 bases between them. The CDR3 loop is CASSPARTQYF. The DNA for the CDR3 is TGTGCCAGCAGCCCCGCCCGGACCCAGTACTTC.

This rearrangement joins TRBV7-2 to TRBJ1-2, with no clear D. Germline CDR1 reads SGHTA; CDR2 reads FQGNSA. V lost 1 base and J lost 4, with 7 bases in between. The CDR3 consists of 13 residues. CDR3 DNA sequence: TGTGCCAGCAGCTTAGGCTACGGCTATGGCTACACCTTC. Translated: CASSLGYGYGYTF.

The rearrangement links TRBV6-5 to TRBJ1-2; D not resolved. The CDR3 runs to 12 residues. V was pared by 3 bases and J by 8 bases, with 10 bases between. CDR1 MNHEY and CDR2 SVGAGI come from the germline V gene. The CDR3 region has the DNA TGTGCCAGCAGTTATGAAGGGAGGGGCTACACCTTC. Encoded protein: CASSYEGRGYTF.

The chain links TRBV5-4 to TRBJ2-7, with 9 bases matching TRBD2. The CDR3 has 16 residues. With 1 base clipped from V and 9 bases from J, the junction kept 14 bases outside the gene matches. Germline V gives CDR1 SGHNT, CDR2 YYREEE (reference sequence). The chain's CDR3 is CASSLSSGGGAGGQYF. DNA for the CDR3: TGTGCCAGCAGCTTGAGCTCGGGCGGGGGGGCTGGCGGGCAGTACTTC.

This chain links TRBV7-9 with TRBJ2-5; maybe TRBD2 (5 bases). Trimming cost V 5 bases and J 1 base, with 11 bases left between them. Germline V CDR1 and CDR2: SEHNR, FQNEAQ (reference sequence). This CDR3 has 14 residues. The CDR3 DNA follows: TGTGCCAGCAGCATCCAAGCGGCCCAAGAGACCCAGTACTTC. Protein product: CASSIQAAQETQYF.

This clonotype was detected a few times. V and J are TRBV21-1 and TRBJ2-7; the table's D call TRBD1 went unverified against the DNA. TRBV21-1 counts as a pseudogene. This CDR3 has 16 amino acids. The CDR3 sequence: CASSKALRTDSYEQYF. The CDR3, as DNA: TGTGCCAGCAGCAAAGCGCTCCGGACAGACTCCTACGAGCAGTACTTC.

The chain links TRBV6-1 to TRBJ2-2; D possibly uses TRBD1 or TRBD2 (5 bases each). Germline CDR1 and CDR2: MNHNS and SASEGT. The CDR3 length is 13 residues. V was shortened by 3 bases and J by 5 bases, with 7 bases between the two germline ends. In nucleotides, the CDR3 is TGTGCCAGCAGTGATGAGGGGACCGGGGAGCTGTTTTTT. Translated: CASSDEGTGELFF.

The chain uses TRBV7-8 and TRBJ1-1; D is ambiguous. Per germline, CDR1 SGHVS and CDR2 FQNEAQ. The CDR3 loop spans 12 amino acids. The V end lost 1 base, the J end lost 6 bases, and 6 bases lay between the germline ends. The CDR3 reads CASSLGGAEAFF. The CDR3 coding sequence is TGTGCCAGCAGCTTAGGTGGCGCTGAAGCTTTCTTT. Full variable domain (outside the CDR3, taken from reference TRBV7-8 and TRBJ1-1): GAGVSQSPRYKVAKRGQDVALRCDPISGHVSLFWYQQALGQGPEFLTYFQNEAQLDKSGLPSDRFFAERPEGSVSTLKIQRTQQEDSAVYLCASSLGGAEAFFGQGTRLTVV.

The genes are TRBV11-3 and TRBJ2-5; TRBD2 matches 10 bases. CDR1 is SGHNT, CDR2 YENEEA, per germline. This CDR3 comprises 15 residues. Trimming cost V 4 bases and J 8 bases; bases outside gene matches: 10. This chain's CDR3 is CASSSLAGVTSTQYF. In nucleotides, the CDR3 is TGTGCCAGCAGCTCTCTAGCGGGGGTCACTTCAACCCAGTACTTC.

J is TRBJ2-5 and V is TRBV5-4; D uncertain. The CDR3 length is 14 residues. Germline CDR1 SGHNT, CDR2 YYREEE (reference sequence). V lost 4 bases to trimming and J lost 2 bases, with 12 bases between them. The DNA for the CDR3 is TGTGCCAGCAGCCCGGCATCGATGCAAGAGACCCAGTACTTC. This sequence encodes CASSPASMQETQYF.

This clonotype is categorized as medium-sized. The V and J genes are TRBV20-1 and TRBJ2-2; 10 nucleotides align to TRBD2. J was trimmed by 3 bases and V by 5 bases; bases with no gene match: 6. Germline lookup yields CDR1 DFQATT and CDR2 SNEGSKA (reference sequence). The CDR3 length is 15 residues. CDR3 sequence reads: CSAHSGGRDTGELFF. DNA for the CDR3: TGCAGTGCTCATAGCGGGGGGCGGGACACCGGGGAGCTGTTTTTT.

V usage is TRBV30 and J usage is TRBJ2-3; TRBD2 matches 9 bases. Germline V lookup: CDR1 GTSNPN, CDR2 SVGIG (reference sequence). The CDR3 loop spans 16 amino acids. J was trimmed by 0 bases and V by 0 bases; bases with no gene match: 4. CDR3 loop: CAWSVGLAGSTDTQYF. The CDR3, as DNA: TGTGCCTGGAGTGTGGGGCTAGCGGGGAGCACAGATACGCAGTATTTT. Full variable domain (remainder filled in from reference TRBV30 and TRBJ2-3): SQTIHQWPATLVQPVGSPLSLECTVEGTSNPNLYWYRQAAGRGLQLLFYSVGIGQISSEVPQNLSASRPQDRQFILSSKKLLLSDSGFYLCAWSVGLAGSTDTQYFGPGTRLTVL.

V usage is TRBV24-1 and J usage is TRBJ2-1; perhaps TRBD1 as D (6 bases). The CDR3 consists of 16 residues. The ends were cut back, 1 base at V and 8 bases at J, with 17 bases in the middle. In germline, CDR1 is KGHDR, CDR2 SFDVKD. CDR3 loop: CATSDFVRQGLDEQFF. CDR3 DNA sequence: TGTGCCACCAGTGATTTTGTTCGGCAGGGGTTAGATGAGCAGTTCTTC.

This clonotype was seen more than once but under ten times. This chain connects TRBV7-3 to TRBJ2-3; D ambiguous. Germline V gene data show CDR1 as SGHTA and CDR2 as FQGTGA. The CDR3 is 13 amino acids. With 5 bases removed from V and 0 bases from J, the gap between germline ends came to 6 bases. The CDR3 sequence is CASSVTSTDTQYF. The CDR3 DNA reads as TGTGCCAGCAGCGTCACTAGCACAGATACGCAGTATTTT.

This rearrangement joins TRBV30 to TRBJ1-3; 7 positions match TRBD1. The CDR3 is 13 amino acids. Trimming removed 2 bases from V and 5 bases from J; junction bases left unmatched: 3. Germline V gene sequence: CDR1 GTSNPN, CDR2 SVGIG (reference sequence). The CDR3 DNA is TGTGCCTGGAGTCAAGGGGGCCGAAACACCATATATTTT. This sequence encodes CAWSQGGRNTIYF.

The V call is TRBV20-1, the J call TRBJ2-3, with 13 nucleotides matching TRBD2. The CDR3 is 16 residues long. Germline V gene data show CDR1 as DFQATT and CDR2 as SNEGSKA (reference sequence). The J segment lost 2 bases and the V segment lost 3 bases, leaving 5 bases of the junction unmatched. DNA for the CDR3: TGCAGTGCTAGGACTAGCGGGGGGCGCATCACAGATACGCAGTATTTT. It codes for CSARTSGGRITDTQYF.